What follows are 24 T cell receptor beta chains derived from one specimen sequenced in a study of cytomegalovirus exposure and HLA in healthy donors. It was with 60 Vbeta and 13 Jbeta primers that the PCR ran. Sequencing was performed with immunoSEQ multiplex PCR; in TCRdb, only in-frame clones are kept and a portion is missing. The sample contains around 160,000 clones, 77% of which appear only once. Sequenced material: PBMCs. The source is a man aged 45-65 years in good health and CMV-seropositive.

The count of this clone is one. This rearrangement joins TRBV2 to TRBJ2-2; a weak D match, TRBD2 (6 bases). Germline V gives CDR1 SNHLY, CDR2 FYNNEI. CDR3 length: 16 amino acids. Deletions cut 0 bases from V and 3 bases from J, with 11 bases between. CDR3 amino acids: CASSEAGRGYTGELFF. CDR3 nucleotide sequence: TGTGCCAGCAGTGAAGCGGGGCGGGGCTACACCGGGGAGCTGTTTTTT.

The chain employs TRBV4-2 and TRBJ1-6; 9 bases are shared with TRBD1. The J segment lost 8 bases and the V segment lost 1 base, leaving 6 bases of the junction unmatched. Germline values: CDR1 LGHNA, CDR2 YNFKEQ. This CDR3 region has 16 residues. CDR3 in amino acids: CASSQADRGIYSPLHF. CDR3 DNA: TGTGCCAGCAGCCAAGCGGACAGGGGAATATATTCACCCCTCCACTTT.

The chain employs TRBV19 and TRBJ2-3; possible D gene TRBD1, 6 bases. The CDR3 consists of 16 residues. From germline, CDR1 is LNHDA and CDR2 SQIVND (reference sequence). V lost 4 bases, J lost 1 base, and 15 bases lay in between. The CDR3: CASSNPRRGGTDTQYF. CDR3 DNA sequence: TGTGCCAGTAGTAACCCCCGCAGGGGAGGCACAGATACGCAGTATTTT.

In its sample, this clone was seen once. The V gene is TRBV5-1, the J gene TRBJ2-1; perhaps TRBD2 as D (6 bases). V gave up 4 bases and J gave up 6 bases, with 11 bases separating them. Germline V gene lookup returns CDR1 SGHRS and CDR2 YFSETQ. This CDR3 spans 13 amino acids. This chain's CDR3 is CASSLGTVNEQFF. The CDR3 coding sequence is TGCGCCAGCAGCCTCGGGACTGTCAATGAGCAGTTCTTC.

The rearrangement joins TRBV7-9 to TRBJ2-7; 9 bases align to TRBD1. The V segment lost 3 bases and the J segment 2 bases; nucleotides outside the gene matches: 2. The CDR3 has 14 amino acids. Germline CDR1 is SEHNR and CDR2 is FQNEAQ (reference sequence). In DNA form, the CDR3 reads TGTGCCAGCAGCTTTGGACAGGGGCCCTACGAGCAGTACTTC. Its protein product is CASSFGQGPYEQYF.

The V and J genes are TRBV28 and TRBJ2-5; no reliable D call. The germline CDR1 and CDR2 sequences are MDHEN and SYDVKM. V was cut by 5 bases and J by 4 bases, with 5 bases left in between. This CDR3 is 11 amino acids long. The chain's CDR3 is CASSTRETQYF. DNA of the CDR3: TGTGCCAGCAGTACGAGAGAGACCCAGTACTTC.

The chain links TRBV11-2 to TRBJ2-5; TRBD1 might be the D (6 bases). Trimming took off 3 bases at V and 2 bases at J, with 13 bases between the two ends. The germline CDR1 and CDR2 sequences are SGHAT and FQNNGV. This CDR3 comprises 15 residues. The CDR3 spells CASSLSPGQQETQYF. The CDR3 DNA is TGTGCCAGCAGCTTGTCCCCCGGACAGCAAGAGACCCAGTACTTC.

The chain has TRBV6-1 and TRBJ1-6; possibly TRBD1 for D (5 bases). The CDR3 contains 15 residues. V lost 6 bases and J 6 bases, leaving 15 bases between the germline ends. The germline V gene has CDR1 MNHNS and CDR2 SASEGT. DNA for the CDR3: TGTGCCAGCAGGGGGACTGTTGGGCCTAATTCACCCCTCCACTTT. Protein: CASRGTVGPNSPLHF.

The chain is built from TRBV9 and TRBJ1-4; TRBD1 is a possible D gene (6 bases). CDR1 SGDLS and CDR2 YYNGEE come from the germline V gene. This CDR3 spans 15 amino acids. Trimming removed 4 bases at V and 8 bases at J, with 18 bases between. This CDR3 is CASSPQGTKREKLFF. The DNA of the CDR3 is TGTGCCAGCAGCCCCCAGGGGACAAAACGGGAAAAACTGTTTTTT.

J is TRBJ2-5 and V is TRBV7-2, with TRBD1 matching 8 bases. The J segment lost 1 base and the V segment lost 4 bases, leaving 5 bases of the junction unmatched. Germline V gene lookup returns CDR1 SGHTA and CDR2 FQGNSA. The CDR3 length is 15 residues. CDR3 protein: CASSSETGVQETQYF. In DNA, the CDR3 is TGTGCCAGCAGCTCCGAGACAGGGGTCCAAGAGACCCAGTACTTC.

The rearrangement uses TRBV6-1 and TRBJ1-6; TRBD1 might be the D (6 bases). The CDR3 loop spans 14 amino acids. Trimming removed 7 bases at V and 7 bases at J, with 14 bases between. Germline V gives CDR1 MNHNS, CDR2 SASEGT. The CDR3 coding sequence is TGTGCCAGCAAGAGACAGGCAACCAATTCACCCCTCCACTTT. This sequence encodes CASKRQATNSPLHF.

The V and J genes are TRBV4-1 and TRBJ2-3; maybe TRBD2 (7 bases). Trimming stripped 1 base from V and 3 bases from J, with 17 bases between. There are 17 residues in the CDR3. Germline values: CDR1 MGHRA, CDR2 YSYEKL. The CDR3 DNA is TGCGCCAGCAGCCAAGTAGGAGGGGGGGCCGGGACAGATACGCAGTATTTT. This gives the protein CASSQVGGGAGTDTQYF.

V usage is TRBV19 and J usage is TRBJ2-2, with D uncertain. This CDR3 region has 15 residues. Germline lookup yields CDR1 LNHDA and CDR2 SQIVND (reference sequence). V was clipped by 5 bases and J by 1 base, with 11 bases between them. The chain's CDR3 is CASSSPNRNTGELFF. In nucleotides, the CDR3 is TGTGCCAGTAGTTCCCCCAACAGGAACACCGGGGAGCTGTTTTTT.

Comments on this clone: In the same sample, other DNA sequences code for this CDR3. The V gene is TRBV19, the J gene TRBJ2-7, with D hard to call. Per the germline V gene, CDR1 is LNHDA and CDR2 is SQIVND (reference sequence). The germline V and J ends were trimmed by 4 bases and 0 bases, with 10 bases remaining between them. The CDR3 sequence is 14 residues long. The CDR3 nucleotides are TGTGCCAGTAGTACCCACAGAGCCTCCTACGAGCAGTACTTC. This codes for CASSTHRASYEQYF.

This clone was seen a few times. The chain links TRBV6-1 to TRBJ1-2; D not resolved. Germline CDR1 reads MNHNS; CDR2 reads SASEGT. The CDR3 extends over 13 amino acids. V was pared by 3 bases and J by 9 bases, with 14 bases between. The CDR3 is CASSEVPGNSYTF. Here the CDR3 DNA reads TGTGCCAGCAGTGAGGTGCCCGGGAATAGCTACACCTTC.

The chain links TRBV2 to TRBJ2-5; D is ambiguous. V lost 1 base and J lost 5, with 17 bases in between. The CDR3 extends over 16 amino acids. Germline V gives CDR1 SNHLY, CDR2 FYNNEI. CDR3 residues: CASSEDFHVSRETQYF. The CDR3 bases are TGTGCCAGCAGTGAAGATTTTCACGTGAGCAGGGAGACCCAGTACTTC.

The rearrangement joins TRBV7-9 to TRBJ1-4; the match to TRBD1 covers 7 bases. From germline, CDR1 is SEHNR and CDR2 FQNEAQ (reference sequence). With 5 bases clipped from V and 5 bases from J, the junction kept 8 bases outside the gene matches. This CDR3 has 15 residues. In DNA, the CDR3 is TGTGCCAGCAGCCCGGGACAGTTGAAGAATGAAAAACTGTTTTTT. Its protein product is CASSPGQLKNEKLFF.

The rearrangement joins TRBV6-1 to TRBJ1-5; a weak D match, TRBD1 (5 bases). The CDR3 has 15 residues. Germline loops: CDR1 MNHNS, CDR2 SASEGT. Trimming took 5 bases from V and 1 from J, leaving 12 bases between them. CDR3 in amino acids: CASSTQGKSNQPQHF. CDR3 nucleotides: TGTGCCAGCAGTACGCAGGGAAAAAGCAATCAGCCCCAGCATTTT.

J is TRBJ2-7 and V is TRBV6-5; the match to TRBD1 covers 7 bases. V trimming: 4 bases; J trimming: 3 bases; junction bases outside the gene matches: 0. The germline V gene encodes CDR1 MNHEY and CDR2 SVGAGI. CDR3 length equals 12 residues. For the CDR3, the DNA is TGTGCCAGCAGTTGGGACAGCTACGAGCAGTACTTC. This gives the protein CASSWDSYEQYF.

The chain links TRBV9 to TRBJ2-5; weak D call: TRBD2 (6 bases). Trimming took off 3 bases at V and 1 base at J, with 13 bases between the two ends. This CDR3 has 15 amino acids. CDR1 is SGDLS, CDR2 YYNGEE, per germline. CDR3 DNA sequence: TGTGCCAGCAGCGCGATGGGGGGATCCCAAGAGACCCAGTACTTC. Translated, it gives CASSAMGGSQETQYF.

The chain is built from TRBV5-4 and TRBJ2-4; 12 positions agree with TRBD2. CDR3 length: 15 residues. In germline, CDR1 is SGHNT, CDR2 YYREEE (reference sequence). Trimming at V came to 4 bases and at J to 8 bases, leaving 7 bases not matched to a gene. In DNA form, the CDR3 reads TGTGCCAGCAGCCACCTAGCGGGGGGGACGGACATTCAGTACTTC. Protein: CASSHLAGGTDIQYF. Combining the CDR3 with reference TRBV5-4 and TRBJ2-4 gives the whole variable domain ETGVTQSPTHLIKTRGQQVTLRCSSQSGHNTVSWYQQALGQGPQFIFQYYREEENGRGNFPPRFSGLQFPNYSSELNVNALELDDSALYLCASSHLAGGTDIQYFGAGTRLSVL.

This clone was found a few times. The V and J genes are TRBV19 and TRBJ1-2; the match to TRBD1 covers 8 bases. The CDR3 contains 13 residues. CDR1 is LNHDA, CDR2 SQIVND, per germline (reference sequence). J gave up 8 bases and V 4 bases, and 6 bases lay outside the gene matches. The CDR3 spells CASSTQGARGYTF. CDR3 DNA: TGTGCCAGTAGTACCCAGGGGGCGAGAGGCTACACCTTC.

The CDR3 DNA reads as TGTGCCAGCAGTCTACCCGGGACAGGGGTATTCTACACCTTC. Its protein is CASSLPGTGVFYTF. The chain joins TRBV28 to TRBJ1-2, with 10 nucleotides matching TRBD1. Germline V CDR1 and CDR2: MDHEN, SYDVKM. Trimming at V came to 5 bases and at J to 10 bases, leaving 10 bases not matched to a gene. This CDR3 is 14 amino acids long.

The chain combines TRBV10-3 with TRBJ2-1, with D possibly being TRBD1 (6 bases). This CDR3 region has 12 residues. V shed 8 bases and J shed 4 bases, with 9 bases lying between them. Germline CDR1 ENHRY, CDR2 SYGVKD. In DNA form, the CDR3 reads TGTGCCATCGCAGGGGCTTACAATGAGCAGTTCTTC. Translated, it gives CAIAGAYNEQFF.